Listed here are 8 T cell receptor beta chains from one sample, sequenced in a study of blood T cell repertoires in COVID-19. Data came from immunoSEQ multiplex PCR; TCRdb stores just in-frame clones and leaves some out. The sample lists around 150,000 clones, 76% occurring once. The sample taken for sequencing was peripheral blood. The receptors were gathered from a woman of 80 years or more with active or convalescent COVID-19.

The chain couples TRBV9 to TRBJ2-7; D uncertain. V was clipped by 0 bases and J by 3 bases, with 4 bases between them. CDR1 and CDR2 (germline): SGDLS, YYNGEE. There are 12 residues in the CDR3. The CDR3 coding sequence is TGTGCCAGCAGCGTAGACGGCTACGAGCAGTACTTC. This codes for CASSVDGYEQYF.

The chain employs TRBV28 and TRBJ1-2, with D uncertain. The ends were cut back, 4 bases at V and 7 bases at J, with 7 bases in the middle. Per germline, CDR1 MDHEN and CDR2 SYDVKM. The CDR3 has 11 residues. The CDR3 protein is CASSSSGGYTF. The CDR3 DNA sequence: TGTGCCAGCAGTTCCTCGGGTGGCTACACCTTC.

The V call is TRBV7-2, the J call TRBJ1-3; a weak D match, TRBD1 (5 bases). The V gene's germline CDR1 is SGHTA and CDR2 FQGNSA. The CDR3 length is 16 residues. V lost 3 bases, J lost 2 bases, and 14 bases lay in between. The CDR3 loop is CASSLGWRGPGNTIYF. The CDR3 region has the DNA TGTGCCAGCAGCTTGGGTTGGAGGGGCCCTGGAAACACCATATATTTT.

This clone has only one observation. V and J are TRBV20-1 and TRBJ1-3; D call uncertain. CDR1 is DFQATT, CDR2 SNEGSKA, per germline (reference sequence). The CDR3 covers 14 residues. The V end was cut by 3 bases, the J end by 0 bases, with 9 bases between. The CDR3 nucleotides are TGCAGTGCTAGTTCCGGGAGCTCTGGAAACACCATATATTTT. It is translated as CSASSGSSGNTIYF.

The chain carries TRBV30 and TRBJ2-7; TRBD1 agrees at 9 bases. Germline CDR1 GTSNPN, CDR2 SVGIG (reference sequence). The CDR3 extends over 12 amino acids. The junction had 9 bases not matched to a gene; V was cut back by 8 bases and J by 7 bases. Written as DNA, the CDR3 is TGTGCCGCAGATACAGGGGGCAGGGAGCAGTACTTC. It encodes CAADTGGREQYF.

The chain has TRBV19 and TRBJ1-1, with TRBD1 matching over 7 bases. Per germline, CDR1 LNHDA and CDR2 SQIVND (reference sequence). The CDR3 is made up of 18 amino acids. J lost 0 bases, V lost 0 bases, and 10 bases had no gene match. This CDR3 is CASSIDLTGTAMNTEAFF. In nucleotides, the CDR3 is TGTGCCAGTAGTATAGACCTAACCGGGACAGCGATGAACACTGAAGCTTTCTTT.

The chain uses TRBV27 and TRBJ1-2, with TRBD1 matching 8 bases. V lost 7 bases and J lost 4; bases outside the gene matches: 11. Germline-derived CDR1 and CDR2 are MNHEY and SMNVEV (reference sequence). The CDR3 is 15 amino acids. CDR3 loop: CASISLGQVGYGYTF. As DNA, the CDR3 is TGTGCCAGCATAAGTCTGGGACAGGTCGGCTATGGCTACACCTTC.

The CDR3 here is CASSAEQGYEQYF. The CDR3 DNA is TGTGCCAGCAGCGCCGAACAGGGCTACGAGCAGTACTTC. The gene calls are TRBV9 and TRBJ2-7; D is perhaps TRBD1 (6 bases). Germline V gene data show CDR1 as SGDLS and CDR2 as YYNGEE. This CDR3 is 13 amino acids long. V lost 3 bases and J lost 3, with 10 bases in between.